This T cell receptor (beta chain) originates from a study of quantifying T cell responses using KT2 cells. Across the study: cDNA was made from DNase-treated RNA using alpha and beta constant primers.

An oligo carrying a UMI was ligated to the cDNA 3' end. The first PCR ran about 4 cycles with an equimolar RC1.1 and RC1.2 beta primer mix. One entry per CDR3 protein results from TCRdb running MiXCR on the UMI-ligation and nested PCR reads. The sample consists of over 40,000 distinct CDR3 sequences, around a tenth of them appearing once. This clonotype was seen ten or more times. Its antigen is as yet unknown. This CDR3 is 14 amino acids long. V lost 7 bases and J 0 bases, leaving 10 bases between the germline ends. General study findings and limits: Very high KT2 spike-in numbers caused saturation in KT2 sequence detection.

The chain carries TRBV12-3 or TRBV12-4 and TRBJ2-4, with D possibly matching TRBD2 (5 bases). This clonotype was sampled from a human donor. Input material: PBMCs spiked with cells of the T cell clone KT2. Here the CDR3 DNA reads TGTGCCAGCACACGGGGTCAAGCCAAAAACATTCAGTACTTC. It translates to CASTRGQAKNIQYF.